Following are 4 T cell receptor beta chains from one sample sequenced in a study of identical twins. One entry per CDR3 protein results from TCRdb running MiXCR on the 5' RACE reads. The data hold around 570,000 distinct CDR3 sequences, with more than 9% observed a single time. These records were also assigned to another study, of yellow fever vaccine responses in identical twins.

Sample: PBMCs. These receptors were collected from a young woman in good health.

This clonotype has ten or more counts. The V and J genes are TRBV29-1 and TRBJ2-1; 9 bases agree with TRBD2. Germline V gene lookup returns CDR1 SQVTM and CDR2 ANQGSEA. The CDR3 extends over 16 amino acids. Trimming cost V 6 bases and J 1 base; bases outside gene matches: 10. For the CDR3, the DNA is TGCAGCGTGAGTGGGTCGCGGGAGGGGTCCTACAATGAGCAGTTCTTC. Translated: CSVSGSREGSYNEQFF.

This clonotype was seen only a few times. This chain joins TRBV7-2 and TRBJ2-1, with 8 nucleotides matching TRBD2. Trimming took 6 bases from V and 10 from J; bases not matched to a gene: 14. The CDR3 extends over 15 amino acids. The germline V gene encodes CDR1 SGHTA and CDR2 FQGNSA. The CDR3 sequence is CASRLAGGRTGEQFF. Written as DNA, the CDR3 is TGTGCCAGCAGGCTGGCGGGAGGAAGAACCGGGGAGCAGTTCTTC.

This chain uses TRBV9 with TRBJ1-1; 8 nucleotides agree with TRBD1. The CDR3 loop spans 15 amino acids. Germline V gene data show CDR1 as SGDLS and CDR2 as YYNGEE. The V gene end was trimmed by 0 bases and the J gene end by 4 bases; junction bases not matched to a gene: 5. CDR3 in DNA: TGTGCCAGCAGCGTAGCCCCCACAGGGGGCACTGAAGCTTTCTTT. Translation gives CASSVAPTGGTEAFF. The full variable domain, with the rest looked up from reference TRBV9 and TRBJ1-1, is DSGVTQTPKHLITATGQRVTLRCSPRSGDLSVYWYQQSLDQGLQFLIQYYNGEERAKGNILERFSAQQFPDLHSELNLSSLELGDSALYFCASSVAPTGGTEAFFGQGTRLTVV.

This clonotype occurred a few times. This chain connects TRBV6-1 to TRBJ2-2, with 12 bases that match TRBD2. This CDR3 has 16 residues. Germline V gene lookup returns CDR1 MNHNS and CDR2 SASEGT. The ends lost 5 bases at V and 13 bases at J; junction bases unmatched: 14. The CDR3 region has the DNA TGTGCCAGCAGTCAAACGACTAGCGGGAGTTGGGTGTCGCTGTTTTTT. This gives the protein CASSQTTSGSWVSLFF.